The 15 T cell receptor beta chains below all came from one sample that was sequenced in a study of patients and donors after allogeneic stem cell transplantation. TCRdb re-analysed the RT-PCR reads in MiXCR, keeping a single row per CDR3 protein. The table records about a million distinct CDR3 sequences, under 20% of them present only once. The sequenced material came from blood, either unsorted or a sorted T cell fraction (not recorded which). Source of these receptors: a human donor who was either an allogeneic HSCT recipient or a stem cell or donor lymphocyte infusion donor (not recorded which). It is not recorded whose cells these are; they may come from a transplant donor.

This clonotype was seen a few times. This rearrangement joins TRBV18 to TRBJ1-1; D not certain. Germline-derived CDR1 and CDR2 are KGHSH and LQKENI. The CDR3 has 14 residues. V dropped 1 base and J dropped 4 bases, with 10 bases sitting between them. CDR3 loop: CASSPQTGGTEAFF. Here the CDR3 DNA reads TGTGCCAGCTCACCACAAACGGGAGGCACTGAAGCTTTCTTT.

The chain couples TRBV18 to TRBJ2-1, with unresolved D. CDR3 length: 12 residues. Per germline, CDR1 KGHSH and CDR2 LQKENI. V lost 4 bases, J lost 9 bases, and 10 bases lay in between. The CDR3: CASSQRRAEQFF. The CDR3 bases are TGTGCCAGCTCACAGAGACGGGCTGAGCAGTTCTTC.

The sample holds a few counts of this clonotype. J is TRBJ1-1 and V is TRBV5-6; D perhaps matches TRBD1 (6 bases). The CDR3 contains 15 residues. The V end lost 2 bases, the J end lost 4 bases, and 15 bases lay between the germline ends. Germline V gene data show CDR1 as SGHDT and CDR2 as YYEEEE. CDR3 sequence (DNA): TGTGCCAGCAGCTTCAGACAGGCGGCGCCCACTGAAGCTTTCTTT. This translates into CASSFRQAAPTEAFF.

This clonotype showed up just a few times. The V and J genes are TRBV12-3 or TRBV12-4 and TRBJ2-2; possibly TRBD1 for D (6 bases). V was shortened by 6 bases and J by 10 bases, with 12 bases between the two germline ends. This CDR3 region has 12 residues. DNA of the CDR3: TGTGCCAGCAGCCCCGGGACATCGGAGCTGTTTTTT. This translates into CASSPGTSELFF.

This clonotype was observed a few times. V gene TRBV30 combines with J gene TRBJ1-1, with D unresolved. The CDR3 is 13 residues long. Between the trimmed V and J ends, which lost 0 bases and 2 bases, there was a span of 7 bases. Per germline, CDR1 GTSNPN and CDR2 SVGIG (reference sequence). CDR3 in DNA: TGTGCCTGGAGTGTTCTTCGTAACACTGAAGCTTTCTTT. It encodes CAWSVLRNTEAFF.

The V call is TRBV24-1, the J call TRBJ2-7; 9 positions agree with TRBD1. The CDR3 spans 16 residues. Trimming removed 1 base from V and 6 bases from J; junction bases left unmatched: 9. Germline V gene lookup returns CDR1 KGHDR and CDR2 SFDVKD. The CDR3 sequence: CATSDLGDRDPAEQYF. The CDR3, as DNA: TGTGCCACCAGTGATTTAGGGGACAGGGATCCCGCCGAGCAGTACTTC.

V is TRBV24-1 and J is TRBJ2-1; D is uncertain. Trimming stripped 4 bases from V and 9 bases from J, with 15 bases between. Germline CDR1 KGHDR, CDR2 SFDVKD. The CDR3 is 14 amino acids. CDR3: CATSDPTSGFEQFF. The CDR3 DNA sequence: TGTGCCACCAGTGACCCCACCTCGGGCTTTGAGCAGTTCTTC.

This clonotype was recorded a few times. The chain couples TRBV15 to TRBJ2-3, with 7 bases that match TRBD1. CDR1 is LNHNV and CDR2 is YYDKDF in the germline V gene (reference sequence). Trimming removed 3 bases from V and 6 bases from J; junction bases left unmatched: 9. The CDR3 length is 15 residues. CDR3 protein: CATSRSRQGEDTQYF. As DNA, the CDR3 is TGTGCCACCAGCAGGTCCCGACAGGGTGAGGATACGCAGTATTTT. The whole variable domain, filled in from reference TRBV15 and TRBJ2-3, reads DAMVIQNPRYQVTQFGKPVTLSCSQTLNHNVMYWYQQKSSQAPKLLFHYYDKDFNNEADTPDNFQSRRPNTSFCFLDIRSPGLGDTAMYLCATSRSRQGEDTQYFGPGTRLTVL.

This sequence joins TRBV6-5 and TRBJ2-1; TRBD1 matches at 7 bases. Germline values: CDR1 MNHEY, CDR2 SVGAGI. CDR3 length equals 14 residues. Losses at the gene ends were 4 bases for V and 3 bases for J; bases not matched to a gene: 3. CDR3 in amino acids: CASSSRDSYNEQFF. The CDR3 DNA is TGTGCCAGCAGTTCCCGGGACAGCTACAATGAGCAGTTCTTC.

The CDR3, as DNA: TGTGCCAGCTCTCTCGACAGCGCCAACACCGGGGAGCTGTTTTTT. This translates into CASSLDSANTGELFF. The chain combines TRBV18 with TRBJ2-2; maybe TRBD1 (5 bases). This CDR3 contains 15 residues. The V and J ends lost 6 bases and 2 bases respectively, with 13 bases between them. Germline CDR1 is KGHSH and CDR2 is LQKENI.

This chain uses TRBV15 with TRBJ1-3; no firm D call. V lost 0 bases, J lost 4 bases, and 13 bases lay in between. Germline V lookup: CDR1 LNHNV, CDR2 YYDKDF (reference sequence). The CDR3 is 16 amino acids. The CDR3 DNA is TGTGCCACCAGCAGAGATCCCCGGGCCGAGGGAAACACCATATATTTT. This encodes CATSRDPRAEGNTIYF.

This clonotype appeared a few times. The chain carries TRBV9 and TRBJ2-2, with D perhaps matching TRBD2 (7 bases). The V end was cut by 7 bases, the J end by 4 bases, with 17 bases between. CDR3 length equals 15 residues. The germline CDR1 and CDR2 sequences are SGDLS and YYNGEE. This CDR3 reads CASGRDTLATGELFF. CDR3 nucleotide sequence: TGTGCCAGCGGGAGGGACACTCTGGCCACCGGGGAGCTGTTTTTT.

This clonotype was observed a few times. The V gene is TRBV20-1, the J gene TRBJ1-4, with TRBD1 matching over 9 bases. Germline CDR1 and CDR2: DFQATT and SNEGSKA (reference sequence). With 8 bases clipped from V and 5 bases from J, the junction kept 9 bases outside the gene matches. This CDR3 region has 14 residues. CDR3 protein: CSTLRGTGNEKLFF. CDR3 DNA: TGCAGTACCCTAAGGGGGACAGGGAATGAAAAACTGTTTTTT.

This clonotype was seen a few times. This rearrangement joins TRBV15 to TRBJ2-4; 13 bases are a match to TRBD2. Germline V lookup: CDR1 LNHNV, CDR2 YYDKDF (reference sequence). The CDR3 totals 17 residues. V shed 1 base, J shed 7 bases, and the junction held 7 bases outside the gene matches. The CDR3 protein is CATSRGTSGSKSNIQYF. In nucleotides, the CDR3 is TGTGCCACCAGCAGAGGGACTAGCGGGAGCAAGTCGAACATTCAGTACTTC. Based on the CDR3 plus reference TRBV15 and TRBJ2-4, the full variable domain is DAMVIQNPRYQVTQFGKPVTLSCSQTLNHNVMYWYQQKSSQAPKLLFHYYDKDFNNEADTPDNFQSRRPNTSFCFLDIRSPGLGDTAMYLCATSRGTSGSKSNIQYFGAGTRLSVL.

The J gene is TRBJ1-6, the V gene TRBV3-1, with D hard to call. Germline V gene data show CDR1 as LGHDT and CDR2 as YNNKEL (reference sequence). Trimming removed 2 bases from V and 9 bases from J, with 11 bases in between. This CDR3 region has 14 residues. The CDR3 DNA is TGTGCCAGCAGCCAAACGGCTGTTGGTTCACCCCTCCACTTT. This sequence encodes CASSQTAVGSPLHF.